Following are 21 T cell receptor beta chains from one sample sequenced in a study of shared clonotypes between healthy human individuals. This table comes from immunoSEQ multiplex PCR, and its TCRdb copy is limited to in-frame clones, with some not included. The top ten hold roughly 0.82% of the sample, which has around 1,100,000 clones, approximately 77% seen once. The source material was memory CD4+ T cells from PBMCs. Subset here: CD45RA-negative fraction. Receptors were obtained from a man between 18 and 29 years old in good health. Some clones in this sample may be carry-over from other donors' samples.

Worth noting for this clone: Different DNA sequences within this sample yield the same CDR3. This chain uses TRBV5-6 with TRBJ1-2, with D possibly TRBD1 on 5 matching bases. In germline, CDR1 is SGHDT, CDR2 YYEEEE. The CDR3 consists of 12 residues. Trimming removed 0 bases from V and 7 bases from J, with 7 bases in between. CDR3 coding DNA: TGTGCCAGCAGCTTGGGAGGGGTTGGCTACACCTTC. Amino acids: CASSLGGVGYTF.

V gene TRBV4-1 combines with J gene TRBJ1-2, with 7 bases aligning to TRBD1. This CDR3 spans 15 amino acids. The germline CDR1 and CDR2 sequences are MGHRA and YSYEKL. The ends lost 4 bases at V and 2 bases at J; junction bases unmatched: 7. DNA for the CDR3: TGCGCCAGCAGCCGGACCCCGGGACAGAACTATGGCTACACCTTC. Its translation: CASSRTPGQNYGYTF.

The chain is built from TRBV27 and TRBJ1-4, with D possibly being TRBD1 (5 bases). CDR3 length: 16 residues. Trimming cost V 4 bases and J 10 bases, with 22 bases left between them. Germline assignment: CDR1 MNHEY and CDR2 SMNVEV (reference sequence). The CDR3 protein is CASSSNSGGAVGKLFF. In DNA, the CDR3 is TGTGCCAGCAGTTCGAACTCCGGAGGGGCAGTCGGAAAACTGTTTTTT.

The CDR3 loop reads CASLDRAGEQYF. The CDR3 region has the DNA TGCGCCAGCCTGGATAGGGCAGGCGAGCAGTACTTC. The chain uses TRBV5-1 and TRBJ2-7; D unclear. The germline V gene has CDR1 SGHRS and CDR2 YFSETQ. V gave up 7 bases and J gave up 6 bases, with 14 bases separating them. This CDR3 has 12 residues.

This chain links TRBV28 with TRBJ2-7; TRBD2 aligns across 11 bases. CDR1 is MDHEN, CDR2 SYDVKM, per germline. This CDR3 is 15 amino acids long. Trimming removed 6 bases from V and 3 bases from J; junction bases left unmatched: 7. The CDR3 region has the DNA TGTGCCAGCAGCAGCGCGGGGACTAGCGGCTACGAGCAGTACTTC. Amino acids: CASSSAGTSGYEQYF. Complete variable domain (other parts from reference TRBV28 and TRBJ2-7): DVKVTQSSRYLVKRTGEKVFLECVQDMDHENMFWYRQDPGLGLRLIYFSYDVKMKEKGDIPEGYSVSREKKERFSLILESASTNQTSMYLCASSSAGTSGYEQYFGPGTRLTVT.

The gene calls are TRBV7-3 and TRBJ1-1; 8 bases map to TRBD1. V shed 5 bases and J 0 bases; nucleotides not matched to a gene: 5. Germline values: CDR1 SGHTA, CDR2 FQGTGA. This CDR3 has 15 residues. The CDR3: CASSPGQGMNTEAFF. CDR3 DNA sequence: TGTGCCAGCAGCCCAGGACAGGGCATGAACACTGAAGCTTTCTTT.

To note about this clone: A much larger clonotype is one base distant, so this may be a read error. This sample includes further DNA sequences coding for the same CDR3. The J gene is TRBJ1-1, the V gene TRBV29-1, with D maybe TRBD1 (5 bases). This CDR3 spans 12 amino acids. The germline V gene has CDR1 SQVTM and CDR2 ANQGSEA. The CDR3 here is CSGARGANEAFF. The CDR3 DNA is TGCAGTGGGGCGAGAGGGGCCAATGAAGCTTTCTTT.

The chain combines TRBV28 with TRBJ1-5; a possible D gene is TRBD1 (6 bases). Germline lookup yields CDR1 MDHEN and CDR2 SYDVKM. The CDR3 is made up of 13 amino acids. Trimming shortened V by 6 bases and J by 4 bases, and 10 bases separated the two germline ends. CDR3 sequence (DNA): TGTGCCAGCAGGACTACAGGGAATCAGCCCCAGCATTTT. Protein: CASRTTGNQPQHF.

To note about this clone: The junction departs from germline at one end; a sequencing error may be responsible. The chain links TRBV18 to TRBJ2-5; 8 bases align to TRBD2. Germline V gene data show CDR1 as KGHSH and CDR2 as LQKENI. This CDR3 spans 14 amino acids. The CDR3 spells CASSPPEDSGLVDF. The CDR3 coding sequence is TGTGCCAGCTCACCACCCGAAGATTCGGGACTAGTTGACTTC. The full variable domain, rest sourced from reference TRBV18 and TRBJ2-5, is NAGVMQNPRHLVRRRGQEARLRCSPMKGHSHVYWYRQLPEEGLKFMVYLQKENIIDESGMPKERFSAEFPKEGPSILRIQQVVRGDSAAYFCASSPPEDSGLVDFGPGTRLLVL.

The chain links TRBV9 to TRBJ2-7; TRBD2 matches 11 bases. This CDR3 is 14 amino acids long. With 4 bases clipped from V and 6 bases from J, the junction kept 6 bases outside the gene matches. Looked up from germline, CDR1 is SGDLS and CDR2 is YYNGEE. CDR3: CASSPTSGRSEQYF. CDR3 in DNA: TGTGCCAGCAGCCCCACTAGCGGGAGAAGCGAGCAGTACTTC.

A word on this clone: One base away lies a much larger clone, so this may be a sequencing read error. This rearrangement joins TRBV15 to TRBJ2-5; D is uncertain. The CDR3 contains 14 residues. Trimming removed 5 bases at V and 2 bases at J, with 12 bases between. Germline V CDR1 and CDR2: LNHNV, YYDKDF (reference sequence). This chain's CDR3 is CATSPKGVQETQYF. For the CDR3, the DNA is TGTGCCACCAGCCCCAAGGGTGTTCAAGAGACCCAGTACTTC.

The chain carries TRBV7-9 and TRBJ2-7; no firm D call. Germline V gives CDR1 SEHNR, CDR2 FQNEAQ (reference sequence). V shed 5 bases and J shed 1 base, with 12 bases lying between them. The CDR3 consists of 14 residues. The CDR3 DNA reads TGTGCCAGCAGCCCCGAACACAGATCCTACGAGCAGTACTTC. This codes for CASSPEHRSYEQYF.

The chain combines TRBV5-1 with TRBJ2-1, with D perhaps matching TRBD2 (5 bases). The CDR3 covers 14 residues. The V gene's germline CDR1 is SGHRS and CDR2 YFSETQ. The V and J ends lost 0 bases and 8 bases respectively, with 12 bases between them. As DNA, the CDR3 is TGCGCCAGCAGCTTGGAGGCTAGCATGGATGAGCAGTTCTTC. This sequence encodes CASSLEASMDEQFF.

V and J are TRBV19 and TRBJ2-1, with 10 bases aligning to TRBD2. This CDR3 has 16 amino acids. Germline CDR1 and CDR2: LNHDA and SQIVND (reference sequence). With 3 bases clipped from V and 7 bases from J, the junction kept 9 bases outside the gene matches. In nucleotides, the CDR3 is TGTGCCAGTAGTATCTCGCTAGCGGGAGTAGGAAATGAGCAGTTCTTC. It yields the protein CASSISLAGVGNEQFF.

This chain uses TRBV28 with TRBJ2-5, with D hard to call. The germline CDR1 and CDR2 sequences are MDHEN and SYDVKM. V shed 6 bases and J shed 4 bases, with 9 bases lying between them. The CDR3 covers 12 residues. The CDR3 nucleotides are TGTGCCAGCAGCTATAGGAGAGAGACCCAGTACTTC. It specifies CASSYRRETQYF.

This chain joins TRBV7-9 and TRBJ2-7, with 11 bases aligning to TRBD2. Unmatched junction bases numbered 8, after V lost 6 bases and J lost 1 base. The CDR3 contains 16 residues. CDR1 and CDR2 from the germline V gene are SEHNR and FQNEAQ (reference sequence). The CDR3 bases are TGTGCCAGCAGTTATTTAGGGACTAGCGGTTCCTACGAGCAGTACTTC. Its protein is CASSYLGTSGSYEQYF.

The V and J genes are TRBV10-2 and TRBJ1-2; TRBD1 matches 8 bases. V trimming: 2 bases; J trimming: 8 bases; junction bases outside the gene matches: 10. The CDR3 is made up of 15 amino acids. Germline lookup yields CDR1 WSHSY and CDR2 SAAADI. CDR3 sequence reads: CASSEPFTGGRGYTF. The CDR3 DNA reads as TGCGCCAGCAGTGAGCCCTTCACAGGGGGAAGAGGCTACACCTTC.

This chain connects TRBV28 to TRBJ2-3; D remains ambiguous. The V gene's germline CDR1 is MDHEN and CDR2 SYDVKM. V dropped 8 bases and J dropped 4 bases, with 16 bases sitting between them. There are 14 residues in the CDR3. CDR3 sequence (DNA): TGTGCCAGCCAAGGAGTGGCAGGAGCAGATACGCAGTATTTT. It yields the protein CASQGVAGADTQYF.

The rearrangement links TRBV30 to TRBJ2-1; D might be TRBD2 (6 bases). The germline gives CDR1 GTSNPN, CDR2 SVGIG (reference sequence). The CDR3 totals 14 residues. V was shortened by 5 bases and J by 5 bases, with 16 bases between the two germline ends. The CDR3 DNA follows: TGTGCCTGGTCGCGGGGACTGACCGACAATGAGCAGTTCTTC. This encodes CAWSRGLTDNEQFF.

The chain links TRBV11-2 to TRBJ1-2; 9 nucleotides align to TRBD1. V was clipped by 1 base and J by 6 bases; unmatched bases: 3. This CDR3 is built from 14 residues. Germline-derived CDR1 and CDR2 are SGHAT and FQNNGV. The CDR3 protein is CASSLVWTGDGYTF. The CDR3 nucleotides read TGTGCCAGCAGCTTAGTGTGGACAGGGGATGGCTACACCTTC.

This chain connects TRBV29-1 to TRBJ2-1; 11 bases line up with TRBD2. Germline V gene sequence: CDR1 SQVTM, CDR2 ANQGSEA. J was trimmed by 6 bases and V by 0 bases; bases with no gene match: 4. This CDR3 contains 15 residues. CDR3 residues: CSVEEPSGRRNEQFF. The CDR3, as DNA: TGCAGCGTTGAAGAGCCTAGCGGGAGGCGCAATGAGCAGTTCTTC.